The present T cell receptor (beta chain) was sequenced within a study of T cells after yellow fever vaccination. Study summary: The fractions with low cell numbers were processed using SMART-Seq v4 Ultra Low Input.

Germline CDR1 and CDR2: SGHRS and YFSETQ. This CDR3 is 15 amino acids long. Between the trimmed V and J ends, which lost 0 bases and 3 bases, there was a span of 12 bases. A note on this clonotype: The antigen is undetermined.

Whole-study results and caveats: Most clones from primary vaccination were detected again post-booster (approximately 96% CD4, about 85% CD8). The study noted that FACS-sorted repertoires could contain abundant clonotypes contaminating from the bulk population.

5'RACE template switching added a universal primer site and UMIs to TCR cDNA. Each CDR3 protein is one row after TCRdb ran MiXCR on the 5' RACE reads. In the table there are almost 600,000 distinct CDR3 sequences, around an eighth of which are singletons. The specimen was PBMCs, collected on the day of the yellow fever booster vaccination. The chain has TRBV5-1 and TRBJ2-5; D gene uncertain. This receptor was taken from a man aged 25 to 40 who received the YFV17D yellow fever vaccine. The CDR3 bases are TGCGCCAGCAGCTTGGAAGGACGGACCGAAGAGACCCAGTACTTC. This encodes CASSLEGRTEETQYF.